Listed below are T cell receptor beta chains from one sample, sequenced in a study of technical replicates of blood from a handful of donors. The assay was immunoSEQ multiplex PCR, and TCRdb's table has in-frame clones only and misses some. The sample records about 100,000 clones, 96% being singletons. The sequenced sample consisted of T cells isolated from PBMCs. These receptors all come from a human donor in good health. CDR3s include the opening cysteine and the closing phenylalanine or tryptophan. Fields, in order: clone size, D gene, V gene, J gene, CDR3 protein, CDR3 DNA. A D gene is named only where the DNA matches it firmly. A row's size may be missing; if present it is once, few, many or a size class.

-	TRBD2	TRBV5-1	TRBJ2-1	CASSPAIREGNNEQFF	TGCGCCAGCAGCCCGGCTATCCGGGAGGGTAACAATGAGCAGTTCTTC
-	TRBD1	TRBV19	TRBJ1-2	CASSIVALTGKVNEGYTF	TGTGCCAGTAGTATAGTAGCCCTGACAGGGAAGGTTAACGAGGGCTACACCTTC
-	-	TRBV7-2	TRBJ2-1	CASSLAVSSYNEQFF	TGTGCCAGCAGCTTAGCCGTGAGCTCCTACAATGAGCAGTTCTTC
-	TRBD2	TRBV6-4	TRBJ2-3	CASSEASGRADTQYF	TGTGCCAGCAGTGAAGCTAGCGGGAGGGCCGATACGCAGTATTTT
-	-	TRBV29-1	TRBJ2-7	CSANGQSSYEQYF	TGCAGCGCTAACGGACAGAGCTCCTACGAGCAGTACTTC
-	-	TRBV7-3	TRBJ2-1	CASSFLAPSYNEQFF	TGTGCCAGCAGTTTCCTAGCGCCGTCCTACAATGAGCAGTTCTTC
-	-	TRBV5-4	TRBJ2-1	CASSPDSAYNEQFF	TGTGCCAGCAGCCCGGACTCGGCCTACAATGAGCAGTTCTTC
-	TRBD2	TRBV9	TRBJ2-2	CASSSGARVVAGELFF	TGTGCCAGCAGTAGCGGGGCGAGAGTGGTAGCCGGGGAGCTGTTTTTT
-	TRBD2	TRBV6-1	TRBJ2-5	CASRLAGAHQETQYF	TGTGCCAGCAGGCTAGCGGGAGCTCATCAAGAGACCCAGTACTTC
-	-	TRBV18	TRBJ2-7	CASSPPSSYEQYF	TGTGCCAGCTCACCCCCTAGCTCCTACGAGCAGTACTTC
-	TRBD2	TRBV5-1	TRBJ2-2	CASSLAGRTNTGELFF	TGCGCCAGCAGCTTGGCCGGGAGGACGAACACCGGGGAGCTGTTTTTT
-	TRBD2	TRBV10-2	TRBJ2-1	CASLGLASSYNEQFF	TGCGCCAGCTTAGGACTAGCGAGCTCCTACAATGAGCAGTTCTTC
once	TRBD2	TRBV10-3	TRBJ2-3	CAIRTIAGRVDTQYF	TGTGCCATCAGGACAATAGCGGGACGGGTAGATACGCAGTATTTT
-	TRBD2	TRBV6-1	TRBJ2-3	CASRGGVGTDTQYF	TGTGCCAGCAGGGGGGGGGTTGGCACAGATACGCAGTATTTT
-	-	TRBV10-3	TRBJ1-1	CATSTGPESEAFF	TGTGCCACCTCCACAGGGCCGGAGTCTGAAGCTTTCTTT
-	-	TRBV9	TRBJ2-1	CASTHMGDYNEQFF	TGTGCCAGCACCCATATGGGAGATTACAATGAGCAGTTCTTC
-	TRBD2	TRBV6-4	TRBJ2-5	CASNAGGSPTTQYF	TGTGCCAGCAATGCGGGAGGGTCCCCCACGACCCAGTACTTC
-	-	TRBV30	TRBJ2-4	CAWSYRRNIQYF	TGTGCCTGGAGTTACAGAAGAAACATTCAGTACTTC
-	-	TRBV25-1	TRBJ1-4	CASSATGTGNEKLFF	TGTGCCAGCAGTGCAACGGGTACCGGGAATGAAAAACTGTTTTTT
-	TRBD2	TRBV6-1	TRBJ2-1	CASSDGTSGRPQFF	TGTGCCAGCAGTGACGGGACTAGCGGGAGGCCCCAGTTCTTC
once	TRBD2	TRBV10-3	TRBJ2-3	CAIRAGLAGETDTQYF	TGTGCCATCAGAGCCGGACTAGCGGGAGAAACAGATACGCAGTATTTT
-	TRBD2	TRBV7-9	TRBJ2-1	CASSLEASGSIFDEQFF	TGTGCCAGCAGCTTAGAAGCGAGCGGGAGCATCTTCGATGAGCAGTTCTTC
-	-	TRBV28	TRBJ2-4	CASSLAGLAKNIQYF	TGTGCCAGCAGTTTAGCGGGTCTAGCCAAAAACATTCAGTACTTC
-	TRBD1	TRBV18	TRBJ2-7	CASSPVDRGRNEQYF	TGTGCCAGCTCACCAGTCGACAGGGGTCGAAACGAGCAGTACTTC
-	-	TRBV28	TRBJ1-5	CASSFTDQPQHF	TGTGCCAGCAGTTTCACAGATCAGCCCCAGCATTTT
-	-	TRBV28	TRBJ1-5	CASSRPYSNQPQHF	TGTGCCAGCAGCCGCCCCTATAGCAATCAGCCCCAGCATTTT
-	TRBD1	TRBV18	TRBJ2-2	CASSPQRTGGITGELFF	TGTGCCAGCTCACCCCAAAGGACAGGGGGCATCACCGGGGAGCTGTTTTTT
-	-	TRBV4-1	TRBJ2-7	CASSQDSERSSYEQYF	TGCGCCAGCAGCCAAGATAGCGAGCGGAGCTCCTACGAGCAGTACTTC
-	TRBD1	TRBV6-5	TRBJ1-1	CASATGYSEAFF	TGTGCCAGTGCGACAGGGTATTCTGAAGCTTTCTTT
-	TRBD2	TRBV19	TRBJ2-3	CASRTSATDTQYF	TGTGCCAGTAGGACTAGCGCCACAGATACGCAGTATTTT
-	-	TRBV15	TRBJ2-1	CATSTLGGSSYNEQFF	TGTGCCACCAGCACCCTTGGGGGGAGCTCCTACAATGAGCAGTTCTTC
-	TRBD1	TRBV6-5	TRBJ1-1	CASIPGDRTEAFF	TGTGCCAGCATACCAGGGGACAGGACTGAAGCTTTCTTT
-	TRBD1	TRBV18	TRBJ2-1	CASSRPGQGVNEQFF	TGTGCCAGCTCACGTCCCGGACAGGGGGTTAATGAGCAGTTCTTC
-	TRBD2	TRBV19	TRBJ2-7	CASSIAGGLYEQYF	TGTGCCAGTAGTATAGCGGGAGGACTCTACGAGCAGTACTTC
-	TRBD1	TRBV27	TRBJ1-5	CASSLGTGGNQPQHF	TGTGCCAGCAGTTTAGGGACAGGGGGCAATCAGCCCCAGCATTTT
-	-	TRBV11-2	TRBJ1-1	CASSRHNTEAFF	TGTGCCAGCAGCAGACATAACACTGAAGCTTTCTTT
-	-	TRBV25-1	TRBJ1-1	CASSSHGGTEAFF	TGTGCCAGCAGTTCCCACGGGGGCACTGAAGCTTTCTTT
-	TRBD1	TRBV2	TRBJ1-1	CAANRAQGALGTEAFF	TGTGCAGCTAACCGTGCACAGGGGGCTTTGGGGACTGAAGCTTTCTTT
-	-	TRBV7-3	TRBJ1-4	CASSSNRATNEKLFF	TGTGCCAGCAGCTCGAACAGGGCTACTAATGAAAAACTGTTTTTT
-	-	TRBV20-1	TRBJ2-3	CSALVEDTQYF	TGCAGTGCCCTAGTCGAAGATACGCAGTATTTT
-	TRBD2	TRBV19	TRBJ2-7	CASSSGLAGVYEQYF	TGTGCCTCCTCGAGCGGACTAGCGGGAGTATACGAGCAGTACTTC
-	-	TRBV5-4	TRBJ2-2	CASSLRTGRAELFF	TGTGCCAGCAGCTTGCGGACAGGGAGGGCGGAGCTGTTTTTT
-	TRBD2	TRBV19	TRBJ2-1	CASSPTGTSGGATEQFF	TGTGCCAGTAGTCCAACGGGGACTAGCGGGGGGGCCACTGAGCAGTTCTTC
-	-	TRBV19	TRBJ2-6	CASSRRGGANVLTF	TGTGCCAGTAGTAGAAGGGGTGGGGCCAACGTCCTGACTTTC
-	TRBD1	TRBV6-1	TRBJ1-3	CASSKGAVGNTIYF	TGTGCCAGCAGCAAGGGGGCTGTAGGAAACACCATATATTTT
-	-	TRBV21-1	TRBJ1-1	CASSKLDGNTEAFF	TGTGCCAGCAGCAAACTAGACGGGAACACTGAAGCTTTCTTT
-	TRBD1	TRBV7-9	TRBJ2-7	CASSDGQGATYEQYF	TGTGCCAGCAGCGACGGACAGGGGGCGACGTACGAGCAGTACTTC
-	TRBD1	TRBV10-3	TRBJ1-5	CATRDRADQPQHF	TGTGCCACCAGGGACAGGGCGGATCAGCCCCAGCATTTT
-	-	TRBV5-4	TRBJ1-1	CASSLERRVGAEAFF	TGTGCCAGCAGCTTGGAACGTAGGGTGGGAGCTGAAGCTTTCTTT
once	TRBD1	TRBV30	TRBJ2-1	CALKTGVNEQFF	TGTGCCTTGAAGACAGGGGTCAATGAGCAGTTCTTC
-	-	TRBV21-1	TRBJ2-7	CASSKVPSGRYEQYF	TGTGCCAGCAGCAAAGTTCCTAGCGGGAGATACGAGCAGTACTTC
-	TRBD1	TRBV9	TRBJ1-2	CASSVEGEWTGVGYTF	TGTGCCAGCAGCGTAGAGGGGGAATGGACAGGGGTAGGCTACACCTTC
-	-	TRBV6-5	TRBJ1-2	CASSYFPGEYGYTF	TGTGCCAGCAGTTACTTTCCAGGGGAATATGGCTACACCTTC
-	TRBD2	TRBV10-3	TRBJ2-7	CAISASAGGRDVYEQYF	TGTGCCATCAGTGCCTCAGCGGGAGGGAGGGATGTCTACGAGCAGTACTTC
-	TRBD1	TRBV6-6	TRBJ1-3	CASSLQGSSGNTIYF	TGTGCCAGCAGTTTACAGGGGAGCTCTGGAAACACCATATATTTT
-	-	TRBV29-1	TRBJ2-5	CSVGGTHETQYF	TGCAGCGTGGGGGGAACTCACGAGACCCAGTACTTC
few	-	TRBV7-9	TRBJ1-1	CASVARGTEAFF	TGTGCCAGTGTCGCCAGGGGCACTGAAGCTTTCTTT
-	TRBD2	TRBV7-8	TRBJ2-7	CASSYNSGNTYEQYF	TGTGCCAGCAGCTACAATAGCGGGAATACCTACGAGCAGTACTTC
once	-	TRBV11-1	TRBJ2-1	CASSLSRVPYNEQFF	TGTGCCAGCAGCTTAAGTAGAGTGCCCTACAATGAGCAGTTCTTC